These 30 T cell receptor beta chains came from one sample sequenced in a study of T cell responses to AZD1222 COVID-19 vaccine. Profiling relied on immunoSEQ multiplex PCR, and the TCRdb table lists in-frame clones only, not all of them. The sample carries over 100,000 clones, approximately 90% recorded once. The sample consisted of peripheral blood, taken 28 days after the second AZD1222 dose. These TCRs come from an adult who received the AZD1222 COVID-19 vaccine.

V gene TRBV21-1 combines with J gene TRBJ2-7; the table gives TRBD1 as D, unverified against the DNA. TRBV21-1 represents a pseudogene. CDR3 size: 15 residues. In nucleotides, the CDR3 is TGTGCCAGCAGCCCAGCTGGGACAGGGTTTAGCGAGCAGTACTTC. It translates to CASSPAGTGFSEQYF.

This clone was found once. The V call is TRBV5-1, the J call TRBJ1-1; TRBD1 matches at 7 bases. Trimming cost V 4 bases and J 5 bases; bases outside gene matches: 8. Germline V lookup: CDR1 SGHRS, CDR2 YFSETQ. The CDR3 loop spans 14 amino acids. The CDR3 sequence is CASSLLTGETEAFF. DNA of the CDR3: TGCGCCAGCAGCCTACTTACAGGGGAAACTGAAGCTTTCTTT.

The V and J genes are TRBV30 and TRBJ1-5; D gene uncertain. Trimming stripped 3 bases from V and 7 bases from J, with 13 bases between. This CDR3 is built from 13 residues. Germline CDR1 reads GTSNPN; CDR2 reads SVGIG (reference sequence). CDR3 DNA sequence: TGTGCCTGGAGCTCCATAGGGAGCCAGCCCCAGCATTTT. Translated, it gives CAWSSIGSQPQHF.

The J gene is TRBJ1-2, the V gene TRBV28, with a weak D call TRBD1 (5 bases). This CDR3 has 17 residues. Germline CDR1 and CDR2: MDHEN and SYDVKM. Trimming removed 8 bases at V and 2 bases at J, with 24 bases between. Here the CDR3 DNA reads TGTGCCAGCGTCCTCCTCGGGGCGCGGGGGGAAAACTATGGCTACACCTTC. Translating gives CASVLLGARGENYGYTF.

CDR3 region: CASSLGLAASQETQYF. The CDR3 DNA sequence: TGTGCCAGCAGCTTAGGCCTAGCAGCCAGCCAAGAGACCCAGTACTTC. The chain couples TRBV11-2 to TRBJ2-5; a possible D gene is TRBD2 (5 bases). The CDR3 runs 16 residues. Per the germline V gene, CDR1 is SGHAT and CDR2 is FQNNGV. Trimming took 1 base from V and 1 from J, leaving 13 bases between them.

The chain couples TRBV7-3 to TRBJ2-7; a possible D gene is TRBD2 (6 bases). CDR3 length equals 16 residues. Germline V gives CDR1 SGHTA, CDR2 FQGTGA. V lost 1 base to trimming and J lost 3 bases, with 16 bases between them. The CDR3 reads CASSLSSGSGYYEQYF. The CDR3 region has the DNA TGTGCCAGCAGCTTAAGTAGCGGATCGGGTTACTACGAGCAGTACTTC.

The chain recombines TRBV3-1 (or the pseudogene TRBV3-2) with TRBJ2-3; 11 bases are a match to TRBD2. V was clipped by 8 bases and J by 2 bases; unmatched bases: 6. The CDR3 extends over 15 amino acids. Germline CDR1 LGHDT, CDR2 YNNKEL (reference sequence). For the CDR3, the DNA is TGTGCCAGCGGAACGACTAGCGGGAACACAGATACGCAGTATTTT. Its protein product is CASGTTSGNTDTQYF.

The V gene is TRBV6-6, the J gene TRBJ2-2; 8 nucleotides align to TRBD2. V lost 6 bases, J lost 2 bases, and 8 bases stayed unmatched. There are 16 residues in the CDR3. CDR1 and CDR2 from the germline V gene are MNHNY and SVGAGI (reference sequence). This CDR3 reads CASSRLSGTNTGELFF. For the CDR3, the DNA is TGTGCCAGCAGCCGCCTTAGCGGGACCAACACCGGGGAGCTGTTTTTT.

The rearrangement joins TRBV19 to TRBJ1-2, with D unclear. V was shortened by 3 bases and J by 3 bases, with 11 bases between the two germline ends. The CDR3 sequence is 14 residues long. Per the germline V gene, CDR1 is LNHDA and CDR2 is SQIVND (reference sequence). The CDR3 here is CASSMWSGDYGYTF. The CDR3 bases are TGTGCCAGTAGTATGTGGTCGGGAGACTATGGCTACACCTTC.

The genes are TRBV9 and TRBJ1-1; D uncertain. Deletions cut 4 bases from V and 4 bases from J, with 14 bases between. The CDR3 is 14 residues long. CDR1 and CDR2 (germline): SGDLS, YYNGEE. The CDR3 here is CASSSRPRGTEAFF. Written as DNA, the CDR3 is TGTGCCAGCAGCTCCCGCCCACGCGGCACTGAAGCTTTCTTT. The full variable domain, its missing parts supplied by reference TRBV9 and TRBJ1-1, is DSGVTQTPKHLITATGQRVTLRCSPRSGDLSVYWYQQSLDQGLQFLIQYYNGEERAKGNILERFSAQQFPDLHSELNLSSLELGDSALYFCASSSRPRGTEAFFGQGTRLTVV.

This clone has just one count. This chain connects TRBV3-1 (or the pseudogene TRBV3-2) to TRBJ1-2, with TRBD1 as a possible D gene (6 bases). The CDR3 is 16 amino acids. CDR1 LGHDT and CDR2 YNNKEL come from the germline V gene (reference sequence). V was cut by 0 bases and J by 7 bases, with 18 bases left in between. CDR3 sequence: CASSQEGGGDESGYTF. DNA of the CDR3: TGTGCCAGCAGCCAAGAGGGCGGGGGCGATGAGAGTGGCTACACCTTC.

The CDR3 loop is CASSQDEPSGGSGGELFF. DNA of the CDR3: TGTGCCAGCAGCCAAGATGAACCTAGCGGAGGGTCGGGCGGGGAGCTGTTTTTT. This chain connects TRBV4-2 to TRBJ2-2; 7 nucleotides match TRBD2. Germline assignment: CDR1 LGHNA and CDR2 YNFKEQ. J gave up 7 bases and V 0 bases, and 14 bases lay outside the gene matches. The CDR3 has 18 amino acids.

J is TRBJ1-1 and V is TRBV20-1; D is possibly TRBD1 (5 bases). Germline V lookup: CDR1 DFQATT, CDR2 SNEGSKA (reference sequence). This CDR3 comprises 11 residues. CDR3 protein: CARRVNTEAFF. The CDR3 bases are TGCGCCCGCAGGGTGAACACTGAAGCTTTCTTT.

The chain couples TRBV6-5 to TRBJ1-3; no definite D call. The CDR3 consists of 12 residues. Per germline, CDR1 MNHEY and CDR2 SVGAGI. Trimming took 7 bases from V and 3 from J, leaving 7 bases between them. CDR3 in DNA: TGTGCCAGCACCTCAGATGGAAACACCATATATTTT. This translates into CASTSDGNTIYF.

The V gene is TRBV20-1, the J gene TRBJ2-7; the match to TRBD1 covers 7 bases. The CDR3 sequence is 11 residues long. Looked up from germline, CDR1 is DFQATT and CDR2 is SNEGSKA (reference sequence). Trimming cost V 5 bases and J 3 bases; bases outside gene matches: 1. CDR3 coding DNA: TGCAGTGCTTACAGGGGCTACGAGCAGTACTTC. It yields the protein CSAYRGYEQYF.

The CDR3 sequence: CASSSRQGGLYEQYF. CDR3 nucleotides: TGTGCCAGCAGTTCCAGACAGGGGGGGCTCTACGAGCAGTACTTC. The rearrangement links TRBV27 to TRBJ2-7, with TRBD1 matching over 9 bases. The CDR3 runs to 15 residues. V was clipped by 4 bases and J by 3 bases; unmatched bases: 7. Germline CDR1 and CDR2: MNHEY and SMNVEV (reference sequence).

The V call is TRBV28, the J call TRBJ1-5, with D possibly matching TRBD1 (5 bases). The germline V gene encodes CDR1 MDHEN and CDR2 SYDVKM. This CDR3 comprises 15 residues. V was clipped by 8 bases and J by 0 bases, with 14 bases between them. The CDR3 coding sequence is TGTGCCAGCTCATCGGGGGGATATAGCAATCAGCCCCAGCATTTT. It encodes CASSSGGYSNQPQHF.

V and J are TRBV10-1 and TRBJ1-4; D gene uncertain. From germline, CDR1 is WNHNN and CDR2 SYGVQD (reference sequence). Trimming shortened V by 7 bases and J by 7 bases, and 25 bases separated the two germline ends. The CDR3 is made up of 17 amino acids. The CDR3 here is CASKSPEATSRTEKLFF. The CDR3 DNA reads TGCGCCAGCAAATCCCCCGAGGCCACATCGAGGACTGAAAAACTGTTTTTT.

This clone occurred a few times. The chain employs TRBV19 and TRBJ1-6; the D is unclear. Germline-derived CDR1 and CDR2 are LNHDA and SQIVND (reference sequence). V shed 2 bases and J shed 10 bases, with 15 bases lying between them. The length of the CDR3 is 15 residues. The DNA for the CDR3 is TGTGCCAGTAGTATACGTGGCGGGAGTGGGTCACCCCTCCACTTT. Encoded protein: CASSIRGGSGSPLHF.

The rearrangement uses TRBV5-4 and TRBJ1-1, with a weak D call TRBD1 (5 bases). The CDR3 length is 16 residues. Trimming took 5 bases from V and 0 from J, leaving 17 bases between them. Germline loops: CDR1 SGHNT, CDR2 YYREEE (reference sequence). The CDR3 spells CASRRTTGLLNTEAFF. DNA for the CDR3: TGTGCCAGCAGACGAACCACGGGACTCTTGAACACTGAAGCTTTCTTT.

The chain combines TRBV3-1 (or the pseudogene TRBV3-2) with TRBJ1-5, with D unclear. The germline V gene has CDR1 LGHDT and CDR2 YNNKEL (reference sequence). V gave up 2 bases and J gave up 4 bases, with 9 bases separating them. This CDR3 is 14 amino acids long. CDR3 sequence: CASSQSPGNQPQHF. The DNA of the CDR3 is TGTGCCAGCAGCCAATCCCCAGGAAATCAGCCCCAGCATTTT.

This chain joins TRBV21-1 and TRBJ1-5; TRBD1 is the table's D call, not checked against the DNA. TRBV21-1 is given as a pseudogene. This CDR3 region has 15 residues. The CDR3: CASSKDRGYYQPQHF. The CDR3 coding sequence is TGTGCCAGCAGCAAGGACAGGGGTTATTATCAGCCCCAGCATTTT.

The rearrangement links TRBV28 to TRBJ1-4, with TRBD1 matching 7 bases. Germline loops: CDR1 MDHEN, CDR2 SYDVKM. This CDR3 has 16 residues. The trim removed 8 bases at V and 3 bases at J, leaving 12 bases unmatched. Here the CDR3 reads CASSWDSGRANEKLFF. As DNA, the CDR3 is TGTGCCAGCTCATGGGACAGCGGGCGGGCTAATGAAAAACTGTTTTTT.

The chain links TRBV6-1 to TRBJ1-1, with D hard to call. With 2 bases removed from V and 2 bases from J, the gap between germline ends came to 9 bases. Germline CDR1 reads MNHNS; CDR2 reads SASEGT. The CDR3 has 14 residues. The CDR3 here is CASSEMGINTEAFF. CDR3 DNA sequence: TGTGCCAGCAGTGAAATGGGGATCAACACTGAAGCTTTCTTT.

The chain links TRBV28 to TRBJ2-3; the D is unclear. The V end was cut by 6 bases, the J end by 0 bases, with 4 bases between. CDR1 MDHEN and CDR2 SYDVKM come from the germline V gene. The CDR3 has 12 residues. This CDR3 is CASRSSTDTQYF. The DNA of the CDR3 is TGTGCCAGCAGGAGTAGCACAGATACGCAGTATTTT.

The chain links TRBV2 to TRBJ2-7; the match to TRBD1 covers 9 bases. CDR1 is SNHLY, CDR2 FYNNEI, per germline. The ends lost 2 bases at V and 2 bases at J; junction bases unmatched: 13. The CDR3 contains 18 residues. CDR3 protein: CASSELGQGEGRTYEQYF. DNA for the CDR3: TGTGCCAGCAGTGAATTGGGACAGGGTGAAGGTAGGACCTACGAGCAGTACTTC.

The rearrangement links TRBV10-1 to TRBJ1-2, with 9 bases lining up with TRBD1. Germline CDR1 WNHNN, CDR2 SYGVQD (reference sequence). The CDR3 loop spans 16 amino acids. V dropped 3 bases and J dropped 4; count of bases not matched to a gene: 9. In DNA, the CDR3 is TGCGCCAGCAGTGAACCCGGGACAGGGAGTCTCTATGGCTACACCTTC. Amino acids: CASSEPGTGSLYGYTF.

The CDR3 DNA follows: TGTGCCAGCAGCGGGACTCGGCGGGAGACCCAGTACTTC. This encodes CASSGTRRETQYF. This chain joins TRBV5-5 and TRBJ2-5; D might be TRBD2 (6 bases). Per the germline V gene, CDR1 is SGHKS and CDR2 is YYEKEE (reference sequence). This CDR3 spans 13 amino acids. The V end lost 4 bases, the J end lost 5 bases, and 12 bases lay between the germline ends.

CDR3 in amino acids: CASSLNYFDNEQFF. The CDR3 DNA sequence: TGTGCCAGCAGCTTAAACTATTTCGACAATGAGCAGTTCTTC. The rearrangement uses TRBV7-3 and TRBJ2-1; D not resolved. V dropped 1 base and J dropped 5 bases, with 9 bases sitting between them. Germline CDR1 SGHTA, CDR2 FQGTGA. The length of the CDR3 is 14 residues. Full variable domain (rest looked up from reference TRBV7-3 and TRBJ2-1): GAGVSQTPSNKVTEKGKYVELRCDPISGHTALYWYRQSLGQGPEFLIYFQGTGAADDSGLPNDRFFAVRPEGSVSTLKIQRTERGDSAVYLCASSLNYFDNEQFFGPGTRLTVL.

The chain is built from TRBV5-1 and TRBJ2-1; 7 nucleotides line up with TRBD2. V was pared by 1 base and J by 8 bases, with 9 bases of the junction left unmatched. Germline V gives CDR1 SGHRS, CDR2 YFSETQ. CDR3 size: 15 residues. CDR3: CASSLSGAGLYEQFF. Here the CDR3 DNA reads TGCGCCAGCAGCTTGTCGGGAGCGGGGCTCTATGAGCAGTTCTTC. Full variable domain (rest looked up from reference TRBV5-1 and TRBJ2-1): KAGVTQTPRYLIKTRGQQVTLSCSPISGHRSVSWYQQTPGQGLQFLFEYFSETQRNKGNFPGRFSGRQFSNSRSEMNVSTLELGDSALYLCASSLSGAGLYEQFFGPGTRLTVL.